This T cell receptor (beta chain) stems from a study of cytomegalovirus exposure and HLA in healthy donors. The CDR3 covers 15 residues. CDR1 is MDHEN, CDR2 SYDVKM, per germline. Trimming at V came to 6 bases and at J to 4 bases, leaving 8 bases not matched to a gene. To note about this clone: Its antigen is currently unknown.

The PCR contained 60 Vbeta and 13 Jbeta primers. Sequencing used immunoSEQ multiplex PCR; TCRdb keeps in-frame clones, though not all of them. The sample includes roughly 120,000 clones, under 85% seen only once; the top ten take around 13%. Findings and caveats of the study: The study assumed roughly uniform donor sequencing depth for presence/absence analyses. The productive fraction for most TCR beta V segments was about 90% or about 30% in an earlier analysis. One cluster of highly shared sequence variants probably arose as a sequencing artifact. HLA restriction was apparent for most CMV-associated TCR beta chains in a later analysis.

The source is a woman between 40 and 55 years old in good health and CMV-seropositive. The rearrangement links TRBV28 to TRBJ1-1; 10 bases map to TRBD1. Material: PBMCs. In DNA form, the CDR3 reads TGTGCCAGCAGCGACAGGGGGCGAAGGAGCACTGAAGCTTTCTTT. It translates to CASSDRGRRSTEAFF.